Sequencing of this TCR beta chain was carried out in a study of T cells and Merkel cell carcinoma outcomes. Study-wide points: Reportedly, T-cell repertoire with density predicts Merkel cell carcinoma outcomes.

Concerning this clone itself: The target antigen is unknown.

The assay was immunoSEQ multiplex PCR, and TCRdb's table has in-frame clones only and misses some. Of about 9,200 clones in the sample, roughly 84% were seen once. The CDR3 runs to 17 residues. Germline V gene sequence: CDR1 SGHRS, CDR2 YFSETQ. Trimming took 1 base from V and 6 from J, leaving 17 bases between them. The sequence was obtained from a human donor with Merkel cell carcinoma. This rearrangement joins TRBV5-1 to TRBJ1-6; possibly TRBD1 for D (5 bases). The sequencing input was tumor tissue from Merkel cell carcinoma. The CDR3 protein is CASSLTLRGAGNSPLHF. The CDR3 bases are TGCGCCAGCAGCTTGACACTACGGGGCGCAGGTAATTCACCCCTCCACTTT.